Shown below are 7 T cell receptor beta chains from a single sample sequenced in a study of a mutant IDH1 vaccine in newly diagnosed glioma. The time point was: baseline, week 1 (first vaccination visit). This sample's treatment: pre-vaccination baseline after standard-of-care therapy. Here immunoSEQ multiplex PCR was the method, and the copy in TCRdb shows in-frame clones only, minus some. The sample includes about 92,000 clones, around three quarters of them seen just once. The sample in question was PBMCs, obtained from a glioma patient treated with radiotherapy, temozolomide or both. These receptors all come from a man aged 40-49 years with glioma.

The rearrangement joins TRBV7-2 to TRBJ2-5; 7 bases match TRBD2. CDR1 and CDR2 (germline): SGHTA, FQGNSA. Trimming took 5 bases from V and 5 from J; bases not matched to a gene: 8. The CDR3 is 14 residues long. The CDR3 DNA reads as TGTGCCAGCAGCATTAGCGGGCCCGTGGAGACCCAGTACTTC. It is translated as CASSISGPVETQYF. The full variable domain, its missing parts supplied by reference TRBV7-2 and TRBJ2-5, is GAGVSQSPSNKVTEKGKDVELRCDPISGHTALYWYRQSLGQGLEFLIYFQGNSAPDKSGLPSDRFSAERTGGSVSTLTIQRTQQEDSAVYLCASSISGPVETQYFGPGTRLLVL.

This clone was found once. The gene calls are TRBV5-1 and TRBJ1-2, with no clear D. The CDR3 has 13 residues. Per the germline V gene, CDR1 is SGHRS and CDR2 is YFSETQ. The V gene lost 1 base and the J gene lost 1 base, with 5 bases spanning the gap. The CDR3 protein is CASSLKGNYGYTF. DNA of the CDR3: TGCGCCAGCAGCTTGAAGGGTAACTATGGCTACACCTTC. The whole variable domain, filled in from reference TRBV5-1 and TRBJ1-2, reads KAGVTQTPRYLIKTRGQQVTLSCSPISGHRSVSWYQQTPGQGLQFLFEYFSETQRNKGNFPGRFSGRQFSNSRSEMNVSTLELGDSALYLCASSLKGNYGYTFGSGTRLTVV.

The J gene is TRBJ2-3, the V gene TRBV18; D uncertain. V lost 0 bases to trimming and J lost 1 base, with 8 bases between them. Per the germline V gene, CDR1 is KGHSH and CDR2 is LQKENI. This CDR3 spans 15 amino acids. The DNA of the CDR3 is TGTGCCAGCTCACCACCCAACTCCGGCACAGATACGCAGTATTTT. It yields the protein CASSPPNSGTDTQYF.

This clone was detected ten times or more. The CDR3 protein is CASSPGQGVLDGYTF. CDR3 sequence (DNA): TGTGCCAGCAGCCCCGGACAGGGGGTATTAGATGGCTACACCTTC. The chain joins TRBV5-4 to TRBJ1-2, with 10 positions matching TRBD1. CDR3 length equals 15 residues. Trimming cost V 4 bases and J 6 bases; bases outside gene matches: 9. The germline gives CDR1 SGHNT, CDR2 YYREEE (reference sequence).

This clone showed up just a few times. V is TRBV28 and J is TRBJ2-7; TRBD1 agrees at 12 bases. This CDR3 is built from 15 residues. V shed 3 bases, J shed 5 bases, and the junction held 5 bases outside the gene matches. Germline V gene lookup returns CDR1 MDHEN and CDR2 SYDVKM. The DNA for the CDR3 is TGTGCCAGCAGTTTGATGGGACAGGGGGCGGACGAGCAGTACTTC. As protein: CASSLMGQGADEQYF.

The CDR3 protein is CASRPVVGTDTQYF. In DNA form, the CDR3 reads TGTGCCAGCAGACCCGTGGTGGGCACAGATACGCAGTATTTT. The chain joins TRBV27 to TRBJ2-3; D remains unclear. The CDR3 spans 14 residues. V shed 6 bases and J shed 1 base, with 11 bases lying between them. Germline assignment: CDR1 MNHEY and CDR2 SMNVEV (reference sequence).

The V call is TRBV6-6, the J call TRBJ2-1, with a possible D match to TRBD2 (5 bases). Germline-derived CDR1 and CDR2 are MNHNY and SVGAGI (reference sequence). This CDR3 spans 12 amino acids. V was trimmed by 2 bases and J by 12 bases, leaving 11 bases between them. The CDR3 DNA is TGTGCCAGCAGTTACGCCCTCCGGGGGCAGTTCTTC. It translates to CASSYALRGQFF.